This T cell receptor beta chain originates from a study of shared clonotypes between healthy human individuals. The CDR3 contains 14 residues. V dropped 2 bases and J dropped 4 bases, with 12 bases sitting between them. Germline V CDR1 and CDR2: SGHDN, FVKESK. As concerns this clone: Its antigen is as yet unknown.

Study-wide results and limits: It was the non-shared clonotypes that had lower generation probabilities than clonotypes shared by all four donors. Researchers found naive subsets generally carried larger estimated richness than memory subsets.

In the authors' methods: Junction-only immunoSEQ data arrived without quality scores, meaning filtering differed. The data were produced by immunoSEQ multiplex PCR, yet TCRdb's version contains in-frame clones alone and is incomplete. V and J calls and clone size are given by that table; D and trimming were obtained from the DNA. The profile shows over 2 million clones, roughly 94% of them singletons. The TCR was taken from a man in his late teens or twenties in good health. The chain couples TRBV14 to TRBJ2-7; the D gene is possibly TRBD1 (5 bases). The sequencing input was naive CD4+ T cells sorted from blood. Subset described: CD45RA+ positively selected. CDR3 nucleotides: TGTGCCAGCAGCCAACGACAGTACCGTTACGAGCAGTACTTC. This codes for CASSQRQYRYEQYF.